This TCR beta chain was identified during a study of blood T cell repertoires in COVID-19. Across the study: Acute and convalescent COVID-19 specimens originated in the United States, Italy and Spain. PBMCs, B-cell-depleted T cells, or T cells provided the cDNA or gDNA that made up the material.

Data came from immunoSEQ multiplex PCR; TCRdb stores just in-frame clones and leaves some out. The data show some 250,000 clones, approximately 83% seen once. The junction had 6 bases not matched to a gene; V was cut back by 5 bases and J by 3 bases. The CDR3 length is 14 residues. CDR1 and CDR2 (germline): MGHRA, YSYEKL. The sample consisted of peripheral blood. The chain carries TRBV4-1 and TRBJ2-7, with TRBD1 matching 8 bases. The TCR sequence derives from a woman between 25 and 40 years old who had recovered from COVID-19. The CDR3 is CASSFRDRSYEQYF. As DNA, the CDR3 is TGCGCCAGCAGCTTCCGGGACAGGAGCTACGAGCAGTACTTC.